This T cell receptor (beta chain) was profiled in a study of T cells after posttransplantation cyclophosphamide. Overall study results and limits: TRB overlap between skin or GI tissue T cells and blood was limited. Recipient CMV seropositivity and CMV reactivation strongly tracked TRB clonality. Donor CD8+ memory clones often dominated recipient blood repertoires at later times.

Comments on this clone: Its target is not known.

This CDR3 contains 14 residues. Trimming cost V 7 bases and J 4 bases; bases outside gene matches: 8. The germline CDR1 and CDR2 sequences are KGHSH and LQKENI. Cyclophosphamide on days +3 and +4 followed busulfan-fludarabine conditioning and a marrow graft. Repertoires were generated with immunoSEQ multiplex PCR, while TCRdb's copy carries only in-frame clones and drops some. This sample yields fewer than 20,000 clones, of which 74% are seen a single time; 25% to 35% belongs to the top ten. The chain recombines TRBV18 with TRBJ1-1, with TRBD1 identical over 8 bases. This TCR derives from a male patient between 25 and 39 years old who received an allogeneic stem cell transplant from a related donor, was CMV-positive, and had acute GVHD only. These T cells may partly come from the graft donor. The sequences come from PBMCs, collected after an allogeneic stem cell transplant with post-transplant cyclophosphamide. The CDR3 DNA sequence: TGTGCCAGCTTCAAACAGGGGGATCTCACTGAAGCTTTCTTT. Translated: CASFKQGDLTEAFF. Complete variable domain (other parts from reference TRBV18 and TRBJ1-1): NAGVMQNPRHLVRRRGQEARLRCSPMKGHSHVYWYRQLPEEGLKFMVYLQKENIIDESGMPKERFSAEFPKEGPSILRIQQVVRGDSAAYFCASFKQGDLTEAFFGQGTRLTVV.